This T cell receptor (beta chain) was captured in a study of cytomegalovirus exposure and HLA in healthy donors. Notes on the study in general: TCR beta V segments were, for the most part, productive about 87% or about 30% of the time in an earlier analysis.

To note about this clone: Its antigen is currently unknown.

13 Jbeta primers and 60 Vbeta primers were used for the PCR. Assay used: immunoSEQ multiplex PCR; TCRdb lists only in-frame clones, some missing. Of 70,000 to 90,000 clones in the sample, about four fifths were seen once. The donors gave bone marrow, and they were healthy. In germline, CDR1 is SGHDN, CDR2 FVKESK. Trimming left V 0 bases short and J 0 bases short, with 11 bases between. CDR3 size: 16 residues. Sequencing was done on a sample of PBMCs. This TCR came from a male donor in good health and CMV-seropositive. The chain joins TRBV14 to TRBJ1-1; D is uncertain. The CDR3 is CASSQEQQIMNTEAFF. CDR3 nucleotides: TGTGCCAGCAGCCAAGAACAACAGATCATGAACACTGAAGCTTTCTTT.